Sequencing of this T cell receptor beta chain was carried out in a study of cytomegalovirus exposure and HLA in healthy donors. This CDR3 is built from 16 residues. Germline trimming cut 5 bases from V and 4 bases from J; bases unmatched to any gene: 6. In germline, CDR1 is LNHDA, CDR2 SQIVND (reference sequence). The sample holds one count of this clone. Primers for the PCR totalled 60 Vbeta and 13 Jbeta. Only in-frame clones appear in the TCRdb table, and some are missing; sequencing was by immunoSEQ multiplex PCR. The sample has around 190,000 clones; more than 75% are singletons. Sequenced sample: PBMCs. This rearrangement joins TRBV19 to TRBJ2-5, with 14 bases fitting TRBD2. The clonotype comes from a man in his forties in good health and CMV-seropositive. The CDR3 loop reads CASSPGTSGGVETQYF. DNA of the CDR3: TGTGCCAGTAGTCCAGGGACTAGCGGGGGCGTAGAGACCCAGTACTTC.